This TCR beta chain was profiled in a study of T cell clones after liver transplantation (dated by TCRdb to about 2019). Concerning the study at large: The samples were obtained from ITN030ST, a randomized trial that attempted immunosuppression withdrawal within 2 years after liver transplantation. Donor-reactive T cell clones were identified using TCRbeta sequencing after a pre-transplant mixed lymphocyte reaction and were then followed in post-transplant blood. Third party-reactive TCRbeta sequences from pre-transplant MLRs were also identified as an antigen-independent comparator for donor-reactive sequences. Of the eight recipients, a few were HCV-positive, while the remaining recipients had been transplanted for non-autoimmune, non-viral indications. Until randomization at 12-24 months post-transplant, subjects were given standard immunosuppression, with no induction therapy. Tolerance was defined as complete immunosuppression withdrawal for at least one year with no rise in liver enzymes beyond twice the upper limit of normal. Blood samples were taken pre-transplant, pre-randomization before withdrawal, and post-randomization after full withdrawal or failed withdrawal. A cohort of 8 liver transplant recipients was studied, of whom 3 were classified as tolerant and 5 as non-tolerant.

Of note for this clone: No cognate antigen has been identified for it. Base qualities are not provided; no much larger clone lies one nucleotide away.

General conclusions and limits of the study: Donor-reactive sequences decreased more than third party-reactive sequences, which suggests partial antigen-specific deletion that was not related to withdrawal success. After accounting for repertoire turnover, donor-reactive detection was significantly reduced in 7 of 8 subjects for CD4 and 8 of 8 for CD8. The conclusions were considered preliminary, being limited by small, heterogeneous patient numbers and non-standardized post-transplant time points. Because allograft tissue specimens were not available, migration of donor-reactive T cells into the graft, rather than deletion, may have occurred. In two subjects, low numbers of available donor cells limited the measurable donor-reactive repertoire. In most of the 8 subjects, regardless of tolerance or HCV status, circulating donor-reactive CD4 TCRbeta sequences dropped significantly post-transplant.

Thawed unstimulated PBMCs were stained for CD3, CD4 and CD8 and FACS-sorted into CD3+CD4+ and CD3+CD8+ populations. All 8 studied subjects were randomized to withdrawal of immunosuppression. The Qiagen DNeasy Blood and Tissue Kit was used for isolation of genomic DNA. Reading from cysteine to phenylalanine, the CDR3 counts 15 amino acids. CDR3 DNA only is kept here, 45 bases in frame from base 1. The CDR1 and CDR2 encoded by the germline V gene (reference sequence) are SGHNT and YYREEE. V and J are trimmed by 4 bases and 2 bases, and the gene matches miss 8 bases of the junction. High-throughput TCRbeta CDR3 sequencing of frozen genomic DNA was performed by immunoSEQ, including PCR amplification, mapping, bias correction and internal controls. The authors' analysis ran thus. Productive rearrangements were kept, and unique TCRbeta sequences were defined by CDR3 nucleotide sequence plus V and J gene. For classification of a sequence as donor-reactive, at least 5-fold expansion in CFSE-low cells relative to unstimulated pre-transplant cells and a frequency of at least 0.01% were required. Minimum frequency thresholds were set for each subject on the basis of the unstimulated sample with the lowest template count, so that a detection power of at least 90% was ensured. Jensen-Shannon divergence between the top 1000 TCRbeta sequences post- versus pre-transplant served as the measure of repertoire turnover. Changes in detection of donor-reactive sequences were assessed with two-sided Fisher's exact tests. The immuneACCESS repertoire file appears here via TCRdb, limited to in-frame rearrangements. These files lack a portion of the clones; in checked studies, under half of the deficit traces to unresolved V genes, and the cause of the others is not known. The V and J calls and clone size come from that table; D and trimming were worked out from the DNA. This sample is represented by 75,000 to 85,000 clones; around 78% of them were singletons. Of the sample, roughly 2.8% is held by the ten largest clones.

The sequence was obtained from a human patient who received a liver transplant. Following a transplant, a fraction of the T cells may be traceable to the graft donor. The V and J segments used are TRBV5-4 and TRBJ2-5, with 7 bases matching TRBD1. This sample comprised CD4+ T cells from blood, obtained at the 22-month timepoint. The sequence in DNA is TGTGCCAGCAGCCAGATTACAGGGGTTCAAGAGACCCAGTACTTC. Translation gives CASSQITGVQETQYF.